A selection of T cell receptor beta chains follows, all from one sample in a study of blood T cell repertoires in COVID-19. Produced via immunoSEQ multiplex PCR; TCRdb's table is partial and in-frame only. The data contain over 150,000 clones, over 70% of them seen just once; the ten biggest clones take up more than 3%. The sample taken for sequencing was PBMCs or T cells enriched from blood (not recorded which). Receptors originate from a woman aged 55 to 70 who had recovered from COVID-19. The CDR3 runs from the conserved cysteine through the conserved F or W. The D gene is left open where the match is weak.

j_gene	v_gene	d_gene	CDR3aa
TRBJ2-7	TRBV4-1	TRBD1	CASSQRQGGTFYEQYF
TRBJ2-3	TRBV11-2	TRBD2	CASSEGLAGGMSTDTQYF
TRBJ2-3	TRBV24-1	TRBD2	CATSDPGTSGADTQYF
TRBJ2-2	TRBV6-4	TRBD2	CASRAEAGGGTGELFF
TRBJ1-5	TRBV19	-	CASSIDLTGNQPQHF
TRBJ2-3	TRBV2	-	CASTDRNTQYF
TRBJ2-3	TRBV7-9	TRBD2	CASSQTRGGVDTQYF
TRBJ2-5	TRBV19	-	CASSIDLSGAKYF
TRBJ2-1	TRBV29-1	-	CSVGRFAGLDNEQFF
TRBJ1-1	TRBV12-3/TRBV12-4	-	CASRSRYTEAFF
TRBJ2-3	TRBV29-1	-	CSVERDTDTQYF
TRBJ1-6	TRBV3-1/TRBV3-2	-	CASSLQGGNSPLHF
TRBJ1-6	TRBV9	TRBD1	CASSATGGGSPLHF
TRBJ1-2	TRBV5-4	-	CASRLLPNYGYTF
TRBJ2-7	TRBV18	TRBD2	CASSPGTSDEQYF
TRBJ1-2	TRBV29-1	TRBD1	CSATTDREDGYTF
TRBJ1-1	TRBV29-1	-	CSVENSRRTEAFF
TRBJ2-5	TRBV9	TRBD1	CASSVTGAETQYF
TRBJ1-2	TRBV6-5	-	CASREWNYGYTF
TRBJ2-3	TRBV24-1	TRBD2	CATSKTGTSLTNTQYF
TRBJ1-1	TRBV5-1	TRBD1	CASKKKTGVNTEAFF
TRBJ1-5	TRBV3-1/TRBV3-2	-	CASSQDRYSNQPQHF
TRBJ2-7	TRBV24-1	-	CATSDFGQGGYEQYF
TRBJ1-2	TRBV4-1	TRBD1	CASSQDDRDSYGYTF
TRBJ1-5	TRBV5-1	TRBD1	CASSPGQGNQPQHF
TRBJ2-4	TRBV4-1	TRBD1	CASSPTGVSKNIQYF
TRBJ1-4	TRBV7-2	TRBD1	CASSLAPGQGLEKLFF
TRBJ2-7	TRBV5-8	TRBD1	CASSRPDRGGYEQYF
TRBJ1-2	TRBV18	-	CASSPDRVGYTF
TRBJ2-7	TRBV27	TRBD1	CASTGQGIRGGYEQYF
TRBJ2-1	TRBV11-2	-	CASSPNRRSSYNEQFF
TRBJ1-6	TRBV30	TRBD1	CAWRNRDRRNSPLHF
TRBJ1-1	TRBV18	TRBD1	CASSPMTGATTEAFF
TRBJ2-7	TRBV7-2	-	CASSPLGRDPYEQYF
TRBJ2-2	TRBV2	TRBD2	CASIQRGNTGELFF
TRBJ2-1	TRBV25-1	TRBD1	CASSDPGQGTYNEQFF
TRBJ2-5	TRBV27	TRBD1	CASSLWTGEETQYF
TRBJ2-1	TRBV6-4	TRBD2	CASSAQRGGRNEQFF
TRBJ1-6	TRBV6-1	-	CASSDNRQGSNSPLHF
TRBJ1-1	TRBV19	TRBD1	CASSKTGSDTEAFF
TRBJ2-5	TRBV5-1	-	CASSLQGFSYETQYF
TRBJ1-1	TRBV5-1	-	CASSFGVGNTEAFF
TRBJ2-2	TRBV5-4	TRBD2	CASGVTSGSLKAGELFF
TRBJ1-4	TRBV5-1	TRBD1	CASSVQGQANEKLFF
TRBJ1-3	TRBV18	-	CASSPVQGSEGGGNTIYF
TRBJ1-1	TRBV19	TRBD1	CASSIGTGLDTEAFF
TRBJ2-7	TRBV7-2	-	CASSLDGGFYEQYF
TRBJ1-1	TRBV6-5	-	CASRPQGNTEAFF
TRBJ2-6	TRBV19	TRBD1	CATGPGANVLTF
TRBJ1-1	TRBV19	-	CASSSSWTANTEAFF
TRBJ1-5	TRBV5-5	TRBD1	CASSFEGANQPQHF
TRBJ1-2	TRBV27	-	CASSPRQESGYTF
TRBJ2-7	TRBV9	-	CASSVDGASSYEQYF
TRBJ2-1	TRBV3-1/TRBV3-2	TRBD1	CASSQLQGALGHNEQFF
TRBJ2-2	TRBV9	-	CASSVNFPGTGELFF